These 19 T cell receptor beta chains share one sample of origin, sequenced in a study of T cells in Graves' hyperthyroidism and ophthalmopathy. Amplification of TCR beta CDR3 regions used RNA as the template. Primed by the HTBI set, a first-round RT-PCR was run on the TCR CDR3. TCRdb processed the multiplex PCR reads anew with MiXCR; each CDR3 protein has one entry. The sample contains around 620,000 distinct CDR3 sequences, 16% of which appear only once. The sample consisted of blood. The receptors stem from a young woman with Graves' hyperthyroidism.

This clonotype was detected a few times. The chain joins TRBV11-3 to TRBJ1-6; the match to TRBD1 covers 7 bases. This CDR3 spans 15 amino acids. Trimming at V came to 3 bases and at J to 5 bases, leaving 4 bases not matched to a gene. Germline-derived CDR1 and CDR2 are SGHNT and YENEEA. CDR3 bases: TGTGCCAGCAGCTTGGGACAGACCAATAATTCACCCCTCCACTTT. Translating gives CASSLGQTNNSPLHF.

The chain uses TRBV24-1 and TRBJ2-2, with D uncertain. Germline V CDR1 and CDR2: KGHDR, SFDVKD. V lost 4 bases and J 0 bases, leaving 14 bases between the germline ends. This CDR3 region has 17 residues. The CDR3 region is CATSEFSSRTNTGELFF. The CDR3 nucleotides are TGTGCCACCAGTGAGTTTTCGTCGCGGACGAACACCGGGGAGCTGTTTTTT.

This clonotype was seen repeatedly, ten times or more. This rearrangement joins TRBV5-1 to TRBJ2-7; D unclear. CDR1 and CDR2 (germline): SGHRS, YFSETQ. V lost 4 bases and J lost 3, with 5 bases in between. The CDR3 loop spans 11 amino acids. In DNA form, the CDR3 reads TGCGCCAGCAGCGGTAGCTACGAGCAGTACTTC. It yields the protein CASSGSYEQYF.

The CDR3 loop reads CASSSSGSGNEQFF. The CDR3 DNA reads as TGTGCCAGCAGCTCCAGCGGGAGTGGCAATGAGCAGTTCTTC. The chain is built from TRBV7-2 and TRBJ2-1, with 8 bases matching TRBD2. Per the germline V gene, CDR1 is SGHTA and CDR2 is FQGNSA. The ends lost 4 bases at V and 6 bases at J; junction bases unmatched: 5. The CDR3 extends over 14 amino acids. Complete variable domain (other parts from reference TRBV7-2 and TRBJ2-1): GAGVSQSPSNKVTEKGKDVELRCDPISGHTALYWYRQSLGQGLEFLIYFQGNSAPDKSGLPSDRFSAERTGGSVSTLTIQRTQQEDSAVYLCASSSSGSGNEQFFGPGTRLTVL.

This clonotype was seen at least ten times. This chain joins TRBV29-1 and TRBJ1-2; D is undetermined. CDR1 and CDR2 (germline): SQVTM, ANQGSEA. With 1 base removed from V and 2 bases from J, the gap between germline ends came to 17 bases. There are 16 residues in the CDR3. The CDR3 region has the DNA TGCAGCGTTGAAGGAGTGGGAAGGTCCTCCAACTATGGCTACACCTTC. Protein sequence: CSVEGVGRSSNYGYTF.

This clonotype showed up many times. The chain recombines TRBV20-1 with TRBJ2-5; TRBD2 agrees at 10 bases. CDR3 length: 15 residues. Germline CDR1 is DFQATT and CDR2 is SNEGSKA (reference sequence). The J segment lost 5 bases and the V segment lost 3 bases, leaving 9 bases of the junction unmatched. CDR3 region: CSASGASGSRETQYF. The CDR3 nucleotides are TGCAGTGCTAGTGGGGCTAGCGGGAGTAGGGAGACCCAGTACTTC.

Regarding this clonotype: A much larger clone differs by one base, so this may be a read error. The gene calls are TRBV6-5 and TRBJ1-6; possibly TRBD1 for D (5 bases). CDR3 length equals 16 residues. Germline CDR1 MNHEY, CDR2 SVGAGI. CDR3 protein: CASSYGGNSYNSPPHF. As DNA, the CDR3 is TGTGCCAGCAGTTACGGGGGGAACTCCTATAATTCACCCCCCCACTTT.

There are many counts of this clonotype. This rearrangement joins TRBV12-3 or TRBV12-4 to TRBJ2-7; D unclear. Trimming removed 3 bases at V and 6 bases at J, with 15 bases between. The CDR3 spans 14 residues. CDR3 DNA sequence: TGTGCCAGCAGTTTTATATCGAGTTCCAGCGAGCAGTACTTC. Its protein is CASSFISSSSEQYF.

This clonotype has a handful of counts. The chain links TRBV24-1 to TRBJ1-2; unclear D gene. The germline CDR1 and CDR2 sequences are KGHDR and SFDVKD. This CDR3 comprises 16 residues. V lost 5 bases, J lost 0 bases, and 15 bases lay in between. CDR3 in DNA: TGTGCCACCAGTGTCGTTACTGCGGGCCCTAACTATGGCTACACCTTC. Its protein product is CATSVVTAGPNYGYTF.

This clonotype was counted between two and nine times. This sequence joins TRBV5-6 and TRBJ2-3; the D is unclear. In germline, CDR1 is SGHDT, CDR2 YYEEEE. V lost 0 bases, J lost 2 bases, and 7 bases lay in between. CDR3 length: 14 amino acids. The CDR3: CASSLVLSTDTQYF. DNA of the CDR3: TGTGCCAGCAGCTTGGTCCTTTCCACAGATACGCAGTATTTT.

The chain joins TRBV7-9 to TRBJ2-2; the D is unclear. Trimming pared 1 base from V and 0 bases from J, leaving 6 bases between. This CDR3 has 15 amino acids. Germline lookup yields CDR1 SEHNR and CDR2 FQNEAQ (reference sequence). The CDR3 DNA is TGTGCCAGCAGCTTAGGGTACGCGAACACCGGGGAGCTGTTTTTT. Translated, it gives CASSLGYANTGELFF. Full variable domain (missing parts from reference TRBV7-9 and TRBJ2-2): DTGVSQNPRHKITKRGQNVTFRCDPISEHNRLYWYRQTLGQGPEFLTYFQNEAQLEKSRLLSDRFSAERPKGSFSTLEIQRTEQGDSAMYLCASSLGYANTGELFFGEGSRLTVL.

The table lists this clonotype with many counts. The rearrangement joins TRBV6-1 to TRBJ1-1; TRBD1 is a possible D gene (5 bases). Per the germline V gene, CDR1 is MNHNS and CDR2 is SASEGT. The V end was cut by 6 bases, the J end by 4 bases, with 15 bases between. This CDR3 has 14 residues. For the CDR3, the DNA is TGTGCCAGCAGAAAGTCAGGGAGACGCACTGAAGCTTTCTTT. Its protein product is CASRKSGRRTEAFF.

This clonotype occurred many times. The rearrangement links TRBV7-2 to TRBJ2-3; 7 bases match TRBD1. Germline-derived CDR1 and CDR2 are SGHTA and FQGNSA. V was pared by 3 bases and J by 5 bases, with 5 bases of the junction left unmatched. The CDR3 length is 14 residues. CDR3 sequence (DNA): TGTGCCAGCAGCTTTACAGGGGTGATAGATACGCAGTATTTT. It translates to CASSFTGVIDTQYF.

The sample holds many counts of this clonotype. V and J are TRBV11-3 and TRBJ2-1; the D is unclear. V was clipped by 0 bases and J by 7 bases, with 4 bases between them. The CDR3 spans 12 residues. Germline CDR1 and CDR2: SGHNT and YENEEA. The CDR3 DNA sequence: TGTGCCAGCAGCTTAGAAGTTAATGAGCAGTTCTTC. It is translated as CASSLEVNEQFF.

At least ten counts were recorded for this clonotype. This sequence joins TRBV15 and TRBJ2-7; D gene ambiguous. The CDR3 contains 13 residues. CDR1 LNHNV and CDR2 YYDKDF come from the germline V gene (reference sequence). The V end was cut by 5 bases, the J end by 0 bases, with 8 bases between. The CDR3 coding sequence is TGTGCCACCAGCGGGCCAAGCTCCTACGAGCAGTACTTC. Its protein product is CATSGPSSYEQYF.

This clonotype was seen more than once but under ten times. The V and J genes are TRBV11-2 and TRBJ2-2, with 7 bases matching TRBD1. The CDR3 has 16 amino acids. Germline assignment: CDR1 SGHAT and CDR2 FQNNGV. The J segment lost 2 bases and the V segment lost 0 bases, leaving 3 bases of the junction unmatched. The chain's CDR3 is CASSLEQGSNTGELFF. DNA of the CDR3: TGTGCCAGCAGCTTAGAACAGGGGTCCAACACCGGGGAGCTGTTTTTT.

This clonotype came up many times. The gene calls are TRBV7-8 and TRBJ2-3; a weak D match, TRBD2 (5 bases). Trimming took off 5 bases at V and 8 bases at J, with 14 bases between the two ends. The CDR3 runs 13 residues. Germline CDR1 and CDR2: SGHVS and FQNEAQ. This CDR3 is CASSPQNLATQYF. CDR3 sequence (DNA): TGTGCCAGCAGCCCACAGAACCTAGCTACGCAGTATTTT. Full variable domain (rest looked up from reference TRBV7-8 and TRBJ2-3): GAGVSQSPRYKVAKRGQDVALRCDPISGHVSLFWYQQALGQGPEFLTYFQNEAQLDKSGLPSDRFFAERPEGSVSTLKIQRTQQEDSAVYLCASSPQNLATQYFGPGTRLTVL.

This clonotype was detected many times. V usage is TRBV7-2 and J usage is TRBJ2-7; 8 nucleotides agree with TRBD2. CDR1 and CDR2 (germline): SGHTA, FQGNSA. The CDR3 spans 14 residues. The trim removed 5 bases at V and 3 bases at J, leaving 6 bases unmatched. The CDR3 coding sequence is TGTGCCAGCAGCGCTTTAGCGGGAAACTACGAGCAGTACTTC. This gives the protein CASSALAGNYEQYF.

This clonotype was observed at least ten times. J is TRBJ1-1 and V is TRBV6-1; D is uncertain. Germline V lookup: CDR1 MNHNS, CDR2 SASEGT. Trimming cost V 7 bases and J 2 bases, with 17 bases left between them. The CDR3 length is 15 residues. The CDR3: CASTRWHPGNTEAFF. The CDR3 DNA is TGTGCCAGCACCCGGTGGCACCCGGGCAACACTGAAGCTTTCTTT.